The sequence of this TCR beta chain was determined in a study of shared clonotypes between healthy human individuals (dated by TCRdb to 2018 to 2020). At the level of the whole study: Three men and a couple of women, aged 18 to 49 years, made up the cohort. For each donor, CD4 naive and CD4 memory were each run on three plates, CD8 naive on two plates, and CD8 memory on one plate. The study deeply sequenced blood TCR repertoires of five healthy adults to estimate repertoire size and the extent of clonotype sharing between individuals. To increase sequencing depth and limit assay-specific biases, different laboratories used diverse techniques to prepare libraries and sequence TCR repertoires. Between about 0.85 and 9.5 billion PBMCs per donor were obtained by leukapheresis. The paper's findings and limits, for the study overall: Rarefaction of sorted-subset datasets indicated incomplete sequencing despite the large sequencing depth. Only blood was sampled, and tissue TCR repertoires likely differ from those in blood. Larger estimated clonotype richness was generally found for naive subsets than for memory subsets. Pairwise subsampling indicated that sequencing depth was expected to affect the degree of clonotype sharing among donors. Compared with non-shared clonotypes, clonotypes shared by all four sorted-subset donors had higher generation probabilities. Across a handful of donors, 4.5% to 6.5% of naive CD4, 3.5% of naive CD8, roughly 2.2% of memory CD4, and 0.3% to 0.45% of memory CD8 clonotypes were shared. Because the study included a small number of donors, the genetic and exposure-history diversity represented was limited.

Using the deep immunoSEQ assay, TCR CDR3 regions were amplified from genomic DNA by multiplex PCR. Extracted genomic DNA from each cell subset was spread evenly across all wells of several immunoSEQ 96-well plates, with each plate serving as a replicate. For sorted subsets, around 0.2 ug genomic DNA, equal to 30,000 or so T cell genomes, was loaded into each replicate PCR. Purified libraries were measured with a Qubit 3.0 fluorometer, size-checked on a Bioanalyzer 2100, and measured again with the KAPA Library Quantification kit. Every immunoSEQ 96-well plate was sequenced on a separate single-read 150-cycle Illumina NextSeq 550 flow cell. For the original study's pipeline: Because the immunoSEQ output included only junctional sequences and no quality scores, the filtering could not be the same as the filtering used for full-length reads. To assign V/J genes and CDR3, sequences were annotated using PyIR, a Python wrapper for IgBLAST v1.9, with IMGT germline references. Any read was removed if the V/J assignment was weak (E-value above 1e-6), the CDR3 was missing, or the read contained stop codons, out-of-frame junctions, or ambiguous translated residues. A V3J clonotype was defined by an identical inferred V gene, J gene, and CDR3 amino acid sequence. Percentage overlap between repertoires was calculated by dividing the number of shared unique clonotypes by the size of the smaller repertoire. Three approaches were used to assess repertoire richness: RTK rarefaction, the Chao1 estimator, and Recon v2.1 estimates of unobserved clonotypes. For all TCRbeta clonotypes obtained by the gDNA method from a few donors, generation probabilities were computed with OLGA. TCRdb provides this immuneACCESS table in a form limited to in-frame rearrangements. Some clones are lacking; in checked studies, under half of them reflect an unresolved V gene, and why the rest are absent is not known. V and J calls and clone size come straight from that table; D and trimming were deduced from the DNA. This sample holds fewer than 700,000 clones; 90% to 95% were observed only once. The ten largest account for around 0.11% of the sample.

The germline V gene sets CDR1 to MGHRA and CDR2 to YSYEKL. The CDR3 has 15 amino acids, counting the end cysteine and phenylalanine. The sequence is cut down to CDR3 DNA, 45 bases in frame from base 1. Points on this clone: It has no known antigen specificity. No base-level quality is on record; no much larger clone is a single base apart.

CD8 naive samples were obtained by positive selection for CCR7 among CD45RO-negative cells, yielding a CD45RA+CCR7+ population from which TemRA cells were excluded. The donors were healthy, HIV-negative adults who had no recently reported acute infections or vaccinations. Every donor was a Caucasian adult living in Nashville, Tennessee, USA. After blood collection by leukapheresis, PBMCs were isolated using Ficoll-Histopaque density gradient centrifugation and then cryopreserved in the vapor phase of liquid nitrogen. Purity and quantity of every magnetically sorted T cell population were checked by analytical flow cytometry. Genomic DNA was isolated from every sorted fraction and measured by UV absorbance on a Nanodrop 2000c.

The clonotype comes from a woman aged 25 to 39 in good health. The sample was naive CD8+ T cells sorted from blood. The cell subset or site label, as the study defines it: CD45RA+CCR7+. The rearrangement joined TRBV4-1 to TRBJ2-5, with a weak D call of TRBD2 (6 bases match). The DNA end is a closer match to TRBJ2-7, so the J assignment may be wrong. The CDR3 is CASSEGERARAEQYF. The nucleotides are TGCGCCAGCAGCGAAGGGGAGCGGGCCCGGGCCGAGCAGTACTTC.